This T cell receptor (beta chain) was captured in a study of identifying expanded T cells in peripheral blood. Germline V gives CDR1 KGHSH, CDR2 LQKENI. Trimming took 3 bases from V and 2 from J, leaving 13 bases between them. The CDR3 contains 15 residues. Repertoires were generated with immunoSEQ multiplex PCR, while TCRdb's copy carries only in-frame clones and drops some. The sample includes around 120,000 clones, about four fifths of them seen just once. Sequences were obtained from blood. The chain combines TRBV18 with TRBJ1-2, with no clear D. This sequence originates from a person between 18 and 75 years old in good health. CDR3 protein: CASSPPAGVNYGYTF. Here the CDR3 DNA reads TGTGCCAGCTCACCGCCGGCCGGGGTGAACTATGGCTACACCTTC.